This T cell receptor (beta chain) was recorded in a study of response to subunit inactivated influenza vaccine. The CDR3 has 16 residues. V lost 1 base and J lost 3, with 15 bases in between. Germline CDR1 and CDR2: DFQATT and SNEGSKA (reference sequence). TCRdb analysed the RT-PCR reads with MiXCR anew, one entry per CDR3 protein. This table holds 450,000 to 550,000 distinct CDR3 sequences, about 25% found once. V gene TRBV20-1 combines with J gene TRBJ2-2; D may be TRBD1 or TRBD2 (5 bases each). The TCR comes from a man aged 50-59 years who received an inactivated influenza vaccine. The sample was CD4+ T cells sorted from PBMCs, taken around 5 days after vaccination. The chain's CDR3 is CSARGFRDHHTGELFF. CDR3 nucleotides: TGCAGTGCTAGAGGATTCCGGGACCACCACACCGGGGAGCTGTTTTTT.